This T cell receptor (beta chain) is from a study of T cell repertoires in cytomegalovirus infection. Study context: Both CMV infection and a matching HLA type were indicated by public TCR beta signatures. Findings of the study overall: Clonotypes of TCR beta that were HLA-C-restricted and CMV-specific dominated the ex vivo response.

This clonotype was found a few times. The antigen remains unidentified. TCRdb ran MiXCR on the reads and lists one entry per CDR3 protein. The sample records around 310,000 distinct CDR3 sequences, roughly a sixth being singletons. V was clipped by 1 base and J by 4 bases, with 14 bases between them. This CDR3 spans 15 amino acids. Germline V gene sequence: CDR1 SGHDT, CDR2 YYEEEE. This TCR was sampled from a human donor in good health (CMV status not recorded). Some clones in this sample may be carry-over from other donors' samples. The source material was PBMCs. The V call is TRBV5-6, the J call TRBJ2-5, with a weak D call TRBD1 (6 bases). The CDR3 DNA reads TGTGCCAGCAGCTTGTTTTTCGAAGGGGGAGAGACCCAGTACTTC. Protein product: CASSLFFEGGETQYF.